This T cell receptor (beta chain) was documented in a study of T-cell memory formation after mild COVID-19. Germline lookup yields CDR1 SQVTM and CDR2 ANQGSEA. Trimming took off 7 bases at V and 4 bases at J, with 13 bases between the two ends. The CDR3 totals 12 residues. Researchers used 5'RACE with constant-segment primers to make TCR alpha and TCR beta cDNA libraries that carry sample barcodes and UMIs. In TCRdb, the 5' RACE reads were re-called with MiXCR into one record per CDR3 protein. The data contain 300,000 to 350,000 distinct CDR3 sequences, roughly 13% of them seen just once; the ten biggest clones take up about 20%.

The sequenced sample was PBMCs or a T cell subset sorted from them (not recorded which). This sequence was found in a man between 18 and 29 years old who had mild COVID-19 (a few samples of this study predate the infection). Cell type and time point are not known. The chain carries TRBV29-1 and TRBJ2-5; D is undetermined. CDR3 loop: CSGRAQPETQYF. CDR3 bases: TGCAGCGGCAGAGCCCAGCCAGAGACCCAGTACTTC.